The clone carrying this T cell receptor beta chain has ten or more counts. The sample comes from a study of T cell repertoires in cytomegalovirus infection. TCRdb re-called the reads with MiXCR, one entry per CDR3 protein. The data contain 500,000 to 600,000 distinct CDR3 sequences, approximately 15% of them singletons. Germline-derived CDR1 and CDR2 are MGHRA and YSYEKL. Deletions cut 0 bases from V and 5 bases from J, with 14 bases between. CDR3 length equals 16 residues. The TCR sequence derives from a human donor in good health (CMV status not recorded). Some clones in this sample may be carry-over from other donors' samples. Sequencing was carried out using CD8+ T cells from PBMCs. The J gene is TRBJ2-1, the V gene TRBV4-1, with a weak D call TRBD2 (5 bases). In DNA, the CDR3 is TGCGCCAGCAGCCAAGATAAGCGGAGGATTAACAATGAGCAGTTCTTC. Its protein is CASSQDKRRINNEQFF.